The rows below give T cell receptor beta chains drawn from one sample of a study of shared clonotypes between healthy human individuals. The assay was immunoSEQ multiplex PCR, and TCRdb's table has in-frame clones only and misses some. The table lists over a million clones, 96% of them singletons, with about 1% in the top ten. Sequencing was done on a sample of naive CD4+ T cells sorted from blood. These TCRs come from a man aged 25-45 years in good health. CDR3s include the opening cysteine and the closing phenylalanine or tryptophan. Fields, in order: clone size, D gene, CDR3 length, V gene, J gene, CDR3 protein, CDR3 DNA. D genes are given only for firm matches. Size is omitted from some rows. Given values are once, few, many or a class for expanded clones.

clone_size: NA
d_call: TRBD2
cdr3_length: 14
v_call: TRBV5-1
j_call: TRBJ2-5
cdr3_aa: CASSRTSGRETQYF
cdr3_nt: TGCGCCAGCAGCAGGACTAGCGGTAGGGAGACCCAGTACTTC

clone_size: NA
d_call: TRBD1
cdr3_length: 16
v_call: TRBV7-3
j_call: TRBJ2-2
cdr3_aa: CASTVPGQPNTGELFF
cdr3_nt: TGTGCCAGCACCGTCCCGGGACAGCCGAACACCGGGGAGCTGTTTTTT

clone_size: NA
d_call: TRBD1
cdr3_length: 16
v_call: TRBV28
j_call: TRBJ1-5
cdr3_aa: CASSGQGASGNQPQHF
cdr3_nt: TGTGCCAGCAGTGGACAGGGGGCGTCAGGCAATCAGCCCCAGCATTTT

clone_size: NA
d_call: NA
cdr3_length: 11
v_call: TRBV6-1
j_call: TRBJ2-3
cdr3_aa: CASTSTDTQYF
cdr3_nt: TGTGCCAGCACCTCTACAGATACGCAGTATTTT

clone_size: NA
d_call: TRBD2
cdr3_length: 15
v_call: TRBV7-2
j_call: TRBJ2-1
cdr3_aa: CASRDSGTSYNEQFF
cdr3_nt: TGTGCCAGCAGAGATAGCGGGACTTCCTACAATGAGCAGTTCTTC

clone_size: NA
d_call: NA
cdr3_length: 13
v_call: TRBV9
j_call: TRBJ1-5
cdr3_aa: CASSVSTNQPQHF
cdr3_nt: TGTGCCAGCAGCGTCAGCACCAATCAGCCCCAGCATTTT

clone_size: NA
d_call: NA
cdr3_length: 16
v_call: TRBV5-1
j_call: TRBJ2-1
cdr3_aa: CASSLGGGVYYNEQFF
cdr3_nt: TGCGCCAGCAGCTTGGGCGGGGGCGTATACTACAATGAGCAGTTCTTC

clone_size: NA
d_call: NA
cdr3_length: 12
v_call: TRBV7-9
j_call: TRBJ2-1
cdr3_aa: CASSRPPAEQFF
cdr3_nt: TGTGCCAGCAGCCGACCTCCCGCGGAGCAGTTCTTC

clone_size: NA
d_call: TRBD1
cdr3_length: 13
v_call: TRBV2
j_call: TRBJ1-1
cdr3_aa: CASRDRVNTEAFF
cdr3_nt: TGTGCCAGCAGGGACAGGGTTAACACTGAAGCTTTCTTT

clone_size: NA
d_call: NA
cdr3_length: 13
v_call: TRBV18
j_call: TRBJ1-4
cdr3_aa: CASSIKTNEKLFF
cdr3_nt: TGTGCCAGCTCAATTAAAACTAATGAAAAACTGTTTTTT

clone_size: NA
d_call: NA
cdr3_length: 16
v_call: TRBV28
j_call: TRBJ2-2
cdr3_aa: CASSPLRGANTGELFF
cdr3_nt: TGTGCCAGCAGTCCCCTGCGGGGTGCGAACACCGGGGAGCTGTTTTTT

clone_size: NA
d_call: NA
cdr3_length: 19
v_call: TRBV12-2
j_call: TRBJ2-2
cdr3_aa: CASRSRRGGTPEVTGELFF
cdr3_nt: TGTGCAAGTCGCTCAAGGAGGGGAGGGACTCCCGAGGTCACCGGGGAGCTGTTTTTT

clone_size: NA
d_call: NA
cdr3_length: 15
v_call: TRBV27
j_call: TRBJ1-2
cdr3_aa: CASSLTPQGGDGYTF
cdr3_nt: TGTGCCAGCAGTTTAACCCCCCAGGGCGGGGATGGCTACACCTTC

clone_size: NA
d_call: NA
cdr3_length: 16
v_call: TRBV6-5
j_call: TRBJ2-1
cdr3_aa: CASSYVSSSSYNEQFF
cdr3_nt: TGTGCCAGCAGTTACGTTAGTTCGAGCTCCTACAATGAGCAGTTCTTC

clone_size: NA
d_call: NA
cdr3_length: 16
v_call: TRBV5-6
j_call: TRBJ2-1
cdr3_aa: CASSLWTGRDYNEQFF
cdr3_nt: TGTGCCAGCAGCTTATGGACAGGGAGGGACTACAATGAGCAGTTCTTC

clone_size: NA
d_call: TRBD1
cdr3_length: 13
v_call: TRBV7-3
j_call: TRBJ1-2
cdr3_aa: CASSSTEQGYHTF
cdr3_nt: TGTGCCAGCAGCTCCACAGAACAGGGGTACCACACCTTC

clone_size: once
d_call: TRBD1
cdr3_length: 14
v_call: TRBV28
j_call: TRBJ1-5
cdr3_aa: CASKAGTGWQPQHF
cdr3_nt: TGTGCCAGCAAAGCAGGGACAGGGTGGCAGCCCCAGCATTTT

clone_size: NA
d_call: NA
cdr3_length: 14
v_call: TRBV28
j_call: TRBJ1-1
cdr3_aa: CASSPPGRITEAFF
cdr3_nt: TGTGCCAGCAGTCCCCCGGGGAGGATAACTGAAGCTTTCTTT

clone_size: NA
d_call: NA
cdr3_length: 14
v_call: TRBV15
j_call: TRBJ1-5
cdr3_aa: CATSIGQSNQPQHF
cdr3_nt: TGTGCCACCAGCATCGGCCAGAGCAATCAGCCCCAGCATTTT

clone_size: NA
d_call: NA
cdr3_length: 18
v_call: TRBV15
j_call: TRBJ2-2
cdr3_aa: CATSRIVVADLNTGELFF
cdr3_nt: TGTGCCACCAGCAGAATCGTTGTAGCGGACCTGAACACCGGGGAGCTGTTTTTT

clone_size: NA
d_call: NA
cdr3_length: 14
v_call: TRBV28
j_call: TRBJ2-1
cdr3_aa: CASSSGTPYNEQFF
cdr3_nt: TGTGCCAGCAGTTCCGGGACTCCGTACAATGAGCAGTTCTTC

clone_size: NA
d_call: TRBD2
cdr3_length: 16
v_call: TRBV2
j_call: TRBJ2-1
cdr3_aa: CASSVRTSGRINEQFF
cdr3_nt: TGTGCCAGCAGTGTGAGGACTAGCGGGAGAATCAATGAGCAGTTCTTC